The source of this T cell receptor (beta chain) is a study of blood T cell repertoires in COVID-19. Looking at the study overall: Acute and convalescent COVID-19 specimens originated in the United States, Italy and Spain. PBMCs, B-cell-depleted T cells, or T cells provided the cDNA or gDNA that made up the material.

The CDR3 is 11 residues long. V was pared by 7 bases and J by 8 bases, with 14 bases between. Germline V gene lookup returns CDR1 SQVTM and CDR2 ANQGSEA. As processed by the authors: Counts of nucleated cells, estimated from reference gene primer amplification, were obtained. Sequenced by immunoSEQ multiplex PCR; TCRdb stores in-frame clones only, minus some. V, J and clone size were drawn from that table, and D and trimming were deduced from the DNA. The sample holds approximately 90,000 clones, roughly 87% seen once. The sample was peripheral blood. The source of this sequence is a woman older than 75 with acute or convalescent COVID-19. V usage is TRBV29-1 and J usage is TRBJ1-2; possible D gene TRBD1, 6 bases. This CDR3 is CSASGGLGYTF. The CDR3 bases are TGCAGCGCTAGCGGGGGGCTAGGCTACACCTTC.